Below, one T cell receptor beta chain is given with its context. Germline V CDR1 and CDR2: SGHRS, YFSETQ. V lost 3 bases to trimming and J lost 3 bases; unmatched junction nucleotides: 8. CDR3 length: 15 amino acids. Authors' processing steps: Estimation of nucleated cell counts relied on the amplification of reference gene primers. Generated by immunoSEQ multiplex PCR, the TCRdb table keeps only in-frame clones and is missing some. Clone size and V and J calls were adopted from that table, with D and trimming inferred from the DNA. Among around 250,000 clones listed, roughly 86% were seen once. The sample is drawn from a study of blood T cell repertoires in COVID-19.

V usage is TRBV5-1 and J usage is TRBJ2-7, with 8 bases fitting TRBD1. The sequence derives from a woman in her forties or fifties who had recovered from COVID-19. What was sequenced was PBMCs or T cells enriched from blood (not recorded which). CDR3 loop: CASSSDRVRIYEQYF. Written as DNA, the CDR3 is TGCGCCAGCAGCTCGGACAGGGTCCGGATCTACGAGCAGTACTTC.